A single sample is the source of the 12 T cell receptor beta chains below, sequenced in a study of T cells in Graves' hyperthyroidism and ophthalmopathy (dated by TCRdb to about 2019). The protocol used for the library was multiplex PCR. Sequencing was performed on an Illumina HiSeq 2000. Amplification of TCR beta CDR3 regions was carried out from RNA transcripts. The first round of RT-PCR for the TCR CDR3 was performed with the HTBI primer set and the Qiagen OneStep RT-PCR kit. Through fastp at Q25 and MiXCR, TCRdb rebuilt clones from the public reads, retaining in-frame beta chains. Rows merge per CDR3 protein into single entries with the most common DNA and genes. Counted in this sample were hundreds of thousands of distinct CDR3 sequences; less than 25% of them appeared once. The ten largest clones take up 34% of the sample. Input material: blood. All receptors derive from a man under 40 with Graves' ophthalmopathy.

Points on this clonotype: This may stem from a read error, because a much larger clone lies one nucleotide away. The gene calls are TRBV30 and TRBJ1-1, with D uncertain. The CDR3 sequence is 15 residues long. V was pared by 2 bases and J by 4 bases, with 17 bases between. Germline V lookup: CDR1 GTSNPN, CDR2 SVGIG (reference sequence). The CDR3: CAWSLPNRRATEAFF. Here the CDR3 DNA reads TGTGCCTGGAGTCTCCCTAACAGAAGGGCCACTGAAGCTTTCTTT. The full variable domain, rest sourced from reference TRBV30 and TRBJ1-1, is SQTIHQWPATLVQPVGSPLSLECTVEGTSNPNLYWYRQAAGRGLQLLFYSVGIGQISSEVPQNLSASRPQDRQFILSSKKLLLSDSGFYLCAWSLPNRRATEAFFGQGTRLTVV.

This clonotype was detected ten times or more. CDR3 DNA sequence: TGCGCCAGCAGCTTGGGGACAGGGGGGAACACTGAAGCTTTCTTT. Amino acid sequence: CASSLGTGGNTEAFF. The gene calls are TRBV5-1 and TRBJ1-1, with 10 bases matching TRBD1. The length of the CDR3 is 15 residues. Germline V CDR1 and CDR2: SGHRS, YFSETQ. With 0 bases clipped from V and 1 base from J, the junction kept 0 bases outside the gene matches.

V is TRBV28 and J is TRBJ1-2; D unclear. V was cut by 7 bases and J by 4 bases, with 10 bases left in between. In germline, CDR1 is MDHEN, CDR2 SYDVKM. The CDR3 totals 12 residues. CDR3 in DNA: TGTGCCAGCAATAAAGGAAGCTATGGCTACACCTTC. Its protein product is CASNKGSYGYTF.

The chain couples TRBV6-5 to TRBJ2-3; 14 nucleotides match TRBD2. Trimming cost V 5 bases and J 6 bases; bases outside gene matches: 13. The V gene's germline CDR1 is MNHEY and CDR2 SVGAGI. The CDR3 runs 18 residues. The CDR3 here is CASSLSPGLAGDGDTQYF. The DNA for the CDR3 is TGTGCCAGCAGTCTATCTCCGGGACTAGCGGGAGATGGGGATACGCAGTATTTT.

About this clonotype: At one end, the junction sequence differs from germline, possibly due to a read error. The rearrangement joins TRBV4-2 to TRBJ2-5, with D possibly being TRBD1 (6 bases). The CDR3 is 12 residues long. CDR1 and CDR2 from the germline V gene are LGHNA and YNFKEQ. Here the CDR3 DNA reads TGTGCCAGCAGCCAACAACCGGACAGCCTCCACTTC. This translates into CASSQQPDSLHF.

This chain links TRBV5-1 with TRBJ2-6, with 8 bases matching TRBD1. CDR1 and CDR2 from the germline V gene are SGHRS and YFSETQ. The ends lost 4 bases at V and 3 bases at J; junction bases unmatched: 6. This CDR3 is built from 16 residues. Here the CDR3 reads CASSPPTGVGANVLTF. The CDR3 coding sequence is TGCGCCAGCAGCCCGCCGACAGGGGTTGGGGCCAACGTCCTGACTTTC.

This clonotype was observed many times. The V call is TRBV7-2, the J call TRBJ1-5; tentative D call: TRBD1 (5 bases). The CDR3 totals 15 residues. Trimming left V 1 base short and J 1 base short, with 8 bases between. Germline loops: CDR1 SGHTA, CDR2 FQGNSA. In nucleotides, the CDR3 is TGTGCCAGCAGCTTAGTCTGGGGGAGCAATCAGCCCCAGCATTTT. It codes for CASSLVWGSNQPQHF.

This clonotype was seen a handful of times. This rearrangement joins TRBV20-1 to TRBJ2-7; no clear D gene. Germline V gene data show CDR1 as DFQATT and CDR2 as SNEGSKA (reference sequence). Trimming took off 8 bases at V and 2 bases at J, with 13 bases between the two ends. This CDR3 spans 12 amino acids. The CDR3 reads CSMADQPYEQYF. CDR3 nucleotide sequence: TGCAGTATGGCAGACCAACCCTACGAGCAGTACTTC.

This clonotype was seen only a few times. V and J are TRBV3-1 and TRBJ1-2; 7 nucleotides match TRBD1. The CDR3 has 15 residues. Germline-derived CDR1 and CDR2 are LGHDT and YNNKEL (reference sequence). With V trimmed by 4 bases and J by 5 bases, 10 bases remained unmatched. CDR3 amino acids: CASSPDREYGYGYTF. DNA of the CDR3: TGTGCCAGCAGCCCCGACAGGGAATATGGGTATGGCTACACCTTC.

In this sample, this clonotype turned up a few times. DNA for the CDR3: TGCAGCGTTGATCGACAGGGCTGGCAGCCCCAGCATTTT. It codes for CSVDRQGWQPQHF. The V and J genes are TRBV29-1 and TRBJ1-5; 7 bases are shared with TRBD1. V lost 3 bases to trimming and J lost 7 bases; unmatched junction nucleotides: 6. CDR1 and CDR2 (germline): SQVTM, ANQGSEA. This CDR3 has 13 residues.

There are many counts of this clonotype. The J gene is TRBJ2-5, the V gene TRBV7-2; D is possibly TRBD2 (6 bases). Germline loops: CDR1 SGHTA, CDR2 FQGNSA. The V gene lost 1 base and the J gene lost 5 bases, with 11 bases spanning the gap. The CDR3 is 14 residues long. The CDR3 DNA sequence: TGTGCCAGCAGCTTAGGGGGGGTAACGGAGACCCAGTACTTC. Its protein is CASSLGGVTETQYF. Full variable domain (outside the CDR3, taken from reference TRBV7-2 and TRBJ2-5): GAGVSQSPSNKVTEKGKDVELRCDPISGHTALYWYRQSLGQGLEFLIYFQGNSAPDKSGLPSDRFSAERTGGSVSTLTIQRTQQEDSAVYLCASSLGGVTETQYFGPGTRLLVL.

Many counts were recorded for this clonotype. The V call is TRBV6-2 or TRBV6-3, the J call TRBJ1-1; D gene ambiguous. V gave up 8 bases and J gave up 7 bases, with 14 bases separating them. Germline loops: CDR1 MNHEY, CDR2 SVGEGT. The CDR3 totals 12 residues. CDR3 residues: CASGNRGFEAFF. The CDR3 DNA sequence: TGTGCCAGCGGGAACCGGGGATTTGAAGCTTTCTTT.